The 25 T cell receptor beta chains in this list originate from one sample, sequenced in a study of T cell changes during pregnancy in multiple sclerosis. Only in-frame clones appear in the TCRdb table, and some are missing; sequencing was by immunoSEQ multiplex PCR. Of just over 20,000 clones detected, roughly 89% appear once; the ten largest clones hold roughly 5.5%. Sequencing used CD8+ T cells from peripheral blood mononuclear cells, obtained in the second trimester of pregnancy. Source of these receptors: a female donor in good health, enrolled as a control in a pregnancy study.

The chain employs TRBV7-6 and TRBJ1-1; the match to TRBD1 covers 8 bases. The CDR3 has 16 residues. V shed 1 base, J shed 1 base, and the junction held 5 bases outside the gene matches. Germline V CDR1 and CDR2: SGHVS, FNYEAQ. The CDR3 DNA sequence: TGTGCCAGCAGCTTAGAACAGGGGGTTGGGAACACTGAAGCTTTCTTT. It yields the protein CASSLEQGVGNTEAFF.

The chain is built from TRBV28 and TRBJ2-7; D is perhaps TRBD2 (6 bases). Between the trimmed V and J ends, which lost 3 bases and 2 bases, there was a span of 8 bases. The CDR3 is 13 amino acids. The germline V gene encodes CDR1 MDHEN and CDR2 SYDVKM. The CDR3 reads CASSFPGAYEQYF. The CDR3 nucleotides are TGTGCCAGCAGTTTTCCGGGAGCCTACGAGCAGTACTTC.

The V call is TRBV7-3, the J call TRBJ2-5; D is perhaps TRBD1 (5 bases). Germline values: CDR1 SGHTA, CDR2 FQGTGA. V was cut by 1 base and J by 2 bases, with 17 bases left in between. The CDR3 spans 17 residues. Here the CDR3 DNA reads TGTGCCAGCAGCTTAAATGGGGCAGGTTCCAGTCAAGAGACCCAGTACTTC. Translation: CASSLNGAGSSQETQYF.

The CDR3 loop reads CASSPIERERPREQFF. The CDR3 DNA sequence: TGTGCCAGCAGCCCCATTGAGCGGGAGAGGCCTCGGGAGCAGTTCTTC. The chain uses TRBV7-9 and TRBJ2-1; TRBD2 agrees at 8 bases. Trimming took 5 bases from V and 10 from J; bases not matched to a gene: 16. Germline values: CDR1 SEHNR, CDR2 FQNEAQ (reference sequence). The CDR3 totals 16 residues.

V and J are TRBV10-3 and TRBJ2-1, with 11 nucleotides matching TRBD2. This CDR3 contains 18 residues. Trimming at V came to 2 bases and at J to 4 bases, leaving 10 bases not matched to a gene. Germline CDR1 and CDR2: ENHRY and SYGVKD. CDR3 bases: TGTGCCATCAGTGAGCCCGCGGAACTAGCGGGAGCTTACAATGAGCAGTTCTTC. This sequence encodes CAISEPAELAGAYNEQFF.

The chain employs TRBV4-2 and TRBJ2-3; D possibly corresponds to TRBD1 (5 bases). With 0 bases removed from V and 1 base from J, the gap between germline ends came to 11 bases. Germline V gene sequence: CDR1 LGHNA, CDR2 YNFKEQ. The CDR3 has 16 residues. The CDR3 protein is CASSQDYGRGTDTQYF. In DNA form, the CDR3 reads TGTGCCAGCAGCCAAGATTATGGCAGGGGCACAGATACGCAGTATTTT.

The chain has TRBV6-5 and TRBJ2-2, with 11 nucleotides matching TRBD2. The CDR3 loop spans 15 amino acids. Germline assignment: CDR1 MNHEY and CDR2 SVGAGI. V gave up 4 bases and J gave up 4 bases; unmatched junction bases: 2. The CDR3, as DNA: TGTGCCAGCAGTTCACTAGCGGGAGCCACCGGGGAGCTGTTTTTT. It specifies CASSSLAGATGELFF.

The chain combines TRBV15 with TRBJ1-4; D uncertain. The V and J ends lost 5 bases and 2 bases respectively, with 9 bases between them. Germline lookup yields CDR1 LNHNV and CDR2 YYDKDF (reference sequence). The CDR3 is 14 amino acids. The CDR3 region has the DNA TGTGCCACCAGCCGTCCCCCGACTAATGAAAAACTGTTTTTT. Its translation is CATSRPPTNEKLFF.

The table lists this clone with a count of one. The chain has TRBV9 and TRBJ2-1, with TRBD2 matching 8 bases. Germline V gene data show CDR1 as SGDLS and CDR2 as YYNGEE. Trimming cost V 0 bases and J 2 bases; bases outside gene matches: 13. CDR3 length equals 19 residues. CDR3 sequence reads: CASSVDPGLAGGPYNEQFF. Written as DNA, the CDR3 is TGTGCCAGCAGCGTAGATCCGGGGCTAGCGGGCGGTCCCTACAATGAGCAGTTCTTC.

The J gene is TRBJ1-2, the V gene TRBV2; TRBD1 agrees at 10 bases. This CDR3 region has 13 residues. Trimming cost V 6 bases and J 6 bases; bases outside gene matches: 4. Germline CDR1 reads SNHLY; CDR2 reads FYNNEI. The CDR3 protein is CASSGQGGNGYTF. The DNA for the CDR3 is TGTGCCAGCAGCGGACAGGGGGGTAATGGCTACACCTTC.

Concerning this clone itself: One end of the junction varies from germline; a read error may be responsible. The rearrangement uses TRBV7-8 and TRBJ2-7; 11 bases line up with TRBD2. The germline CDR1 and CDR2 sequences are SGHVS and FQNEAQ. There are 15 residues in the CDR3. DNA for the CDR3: TGTGCCAGCAGTTTAGCGGGGGGGGTCTCCTACGAGCAGTACTTC. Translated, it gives CASSLAGGVSYEQYF.

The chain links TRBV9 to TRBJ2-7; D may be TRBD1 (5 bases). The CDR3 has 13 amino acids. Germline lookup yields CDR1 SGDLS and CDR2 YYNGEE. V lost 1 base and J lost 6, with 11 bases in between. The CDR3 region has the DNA TGTGCCAGCAGCGTAACCCGAAGGGGCGAGCAGTACTTC. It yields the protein CASSVTRRGEQYF.

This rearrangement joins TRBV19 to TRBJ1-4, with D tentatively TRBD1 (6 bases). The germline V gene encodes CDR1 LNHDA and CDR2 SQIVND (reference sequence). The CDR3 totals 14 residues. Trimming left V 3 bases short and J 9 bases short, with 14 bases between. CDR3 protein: CASSISLGHQKLFF. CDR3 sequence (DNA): TGTGCCAGTAGTATTTCTTTGGGACATCAAAAACTGTTTTTT. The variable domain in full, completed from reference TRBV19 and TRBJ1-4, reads DGGITQSPKYLFRKEGQNVTLSCEQNLNHDAMYWYRQDPGQGLRLIYYSQIVNDFQKGDIAEGYSVSREKKESFPLTVTSAQKNPTAFYLCASSISLGHQKLFFGSGTQLSVL.

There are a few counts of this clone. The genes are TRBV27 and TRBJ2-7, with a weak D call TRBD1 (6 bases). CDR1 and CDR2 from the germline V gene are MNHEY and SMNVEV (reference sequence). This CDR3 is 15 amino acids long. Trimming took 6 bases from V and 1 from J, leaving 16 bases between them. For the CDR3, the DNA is TGTGCCAGCAGCCCCCTACAGGGCTTGTCCTACGAGCAGTACTTC. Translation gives CASSPLQGLSYEQYF.

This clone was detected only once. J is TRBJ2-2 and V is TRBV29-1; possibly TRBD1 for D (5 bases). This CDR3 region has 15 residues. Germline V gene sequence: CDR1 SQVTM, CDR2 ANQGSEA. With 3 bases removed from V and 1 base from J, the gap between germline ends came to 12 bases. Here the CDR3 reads CSVDGPGLNTGELFF. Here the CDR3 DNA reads TGCAGCGTTGATGGACCAGGGCTGAACACCGGGGAGCTGTTTTTT.

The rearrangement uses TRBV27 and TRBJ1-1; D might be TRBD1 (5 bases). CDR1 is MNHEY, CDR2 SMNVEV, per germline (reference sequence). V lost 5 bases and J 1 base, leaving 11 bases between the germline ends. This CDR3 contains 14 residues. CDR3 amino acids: CASSQGWGNTEAFF. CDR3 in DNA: TGTGCCAGCAGTCAGGGATGGGGGAACACTGAAGCTTTCTTT.

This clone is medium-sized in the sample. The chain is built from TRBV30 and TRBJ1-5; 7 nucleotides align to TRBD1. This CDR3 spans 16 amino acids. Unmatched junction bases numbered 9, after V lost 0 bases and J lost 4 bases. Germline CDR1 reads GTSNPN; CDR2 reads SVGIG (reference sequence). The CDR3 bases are TGTGCCTGGAGTGTTCTACCGGGACAGACAAATCAGCCCCAGCATTTT. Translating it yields CAWSVLPGQTNQPQHF.

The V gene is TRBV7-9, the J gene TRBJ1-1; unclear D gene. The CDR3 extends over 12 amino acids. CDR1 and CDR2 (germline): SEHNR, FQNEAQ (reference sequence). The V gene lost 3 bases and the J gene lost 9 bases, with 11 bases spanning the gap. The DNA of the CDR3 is TGTGCCAGCAGCTTTAACGCAGGCCAAGCTTTCTTT. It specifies CASSFNAGQAFF.

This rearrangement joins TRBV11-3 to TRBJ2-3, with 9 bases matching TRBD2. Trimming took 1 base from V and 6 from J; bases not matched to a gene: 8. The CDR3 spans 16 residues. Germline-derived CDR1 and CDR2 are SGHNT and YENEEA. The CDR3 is CASSLGAGGPSDTQYF. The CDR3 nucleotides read TGTGCCAGCAGCTTAGGGGCGGGAGGGCCTTCCGATACGCAGTATTTT.

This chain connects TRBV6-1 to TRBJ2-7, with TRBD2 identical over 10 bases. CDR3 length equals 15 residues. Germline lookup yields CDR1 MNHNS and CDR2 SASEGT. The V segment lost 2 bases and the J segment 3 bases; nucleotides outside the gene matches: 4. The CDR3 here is CASSESSGSYYEQYF. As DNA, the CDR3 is TGTGCCAGCAGTGAATCTAGCGGGAGTTACTACGAGCAGTACTTC.

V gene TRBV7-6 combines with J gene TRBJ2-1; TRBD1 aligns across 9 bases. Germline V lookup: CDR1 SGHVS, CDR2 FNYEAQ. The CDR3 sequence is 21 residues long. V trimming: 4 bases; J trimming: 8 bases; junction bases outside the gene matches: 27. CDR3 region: CASSSTVAGTGHTGVVDEQFF. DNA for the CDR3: TGTGCCAGCAGCTCCACCGTCGCCGGGACAGGGCACACAGGGGTTGTCGATGAGCAGTTCTTC.

CDR3 bases: TGTGCCAGCAGTGGGCGGGAGGGAGGAGATACGCAGTATTTT. This sequence encodes CASSGREGGDTQYF. The V call is TRBV25-1, the J call TRBJ2-3; 9 nucleotides line up with TRBD2. In germline, CDR1 is MGHDK, CDR2 SYGVNS. The ends lost 4 bases at V and 5 bases at J; junction bases unmatched: 4. CDR3 length equals 14 residues.

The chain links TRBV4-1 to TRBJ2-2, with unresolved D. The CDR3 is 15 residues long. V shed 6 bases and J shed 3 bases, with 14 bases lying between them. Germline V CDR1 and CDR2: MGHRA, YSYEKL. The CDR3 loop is CASRHENRDTGELFF. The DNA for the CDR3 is TGCGCCAGCAGGCACGAAAACCGGGACACCGGGGAGCTGTTTTTT.

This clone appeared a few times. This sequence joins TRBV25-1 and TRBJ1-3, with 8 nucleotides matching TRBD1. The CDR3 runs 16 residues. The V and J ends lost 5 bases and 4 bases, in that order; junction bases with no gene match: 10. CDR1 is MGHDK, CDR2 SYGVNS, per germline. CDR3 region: CASSYEQGEAGNTIYF. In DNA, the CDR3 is TGTGCCAGCAGTTACGAACAGGGGGAGGCCGGAAACACCATATATTTT.

The CDR3, as DNA: TGTGCCAGCAGCCCACTAGCGGGGGGGCAGGAGGAGCAGTTCTTC. Protein sequence: CASSPLAGGQEEQFF. The chain uses TRBV28 and TRBJ2-1; TRBD2 agrees at 13 bases. Germline V gene sequence: CDR1 MDHEN, CDR2 SYDVKM. The CDR3 is made up of 15 amino acids. V was clipped by 6 bases and J by 10 bases; unmatched bases: 9.